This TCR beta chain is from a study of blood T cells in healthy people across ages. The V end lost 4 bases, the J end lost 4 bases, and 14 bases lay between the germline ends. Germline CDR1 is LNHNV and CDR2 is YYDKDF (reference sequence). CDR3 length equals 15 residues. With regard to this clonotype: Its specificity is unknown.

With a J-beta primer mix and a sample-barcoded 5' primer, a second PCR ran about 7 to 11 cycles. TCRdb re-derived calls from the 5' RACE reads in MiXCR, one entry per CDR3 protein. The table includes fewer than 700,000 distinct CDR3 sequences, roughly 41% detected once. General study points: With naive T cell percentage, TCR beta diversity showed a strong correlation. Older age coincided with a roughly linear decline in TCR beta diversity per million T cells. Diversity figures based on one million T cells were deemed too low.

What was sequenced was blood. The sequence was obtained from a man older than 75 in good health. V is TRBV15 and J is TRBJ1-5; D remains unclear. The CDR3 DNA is TGTGCCACCAGCATCGACGGATCAAGGAATCAGCCCCAGCATTTT. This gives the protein CATSIDGSRNQPQHF.